Ten or more counts support the clone carrying this T cell receptor (beta chain). Antigen: not known. This entry comes from a study of CD8+CD57+ T cells in acquired aplastic anemia. Study information: Yields of DNA that came from sorted CD4+ and CD8+ cells averaged about 3.5 ug. There were 10 million to 14 million reads, on average, for CD4+ cells from healthy donors. Study-level results: With respect to CD8+ Simpson's diversity, patients and controls did not differ significantly. Researchers report that around 31 CD8+ CDR3 sequences appeared in both patients and controls.

CDR1 and CDR2 (germline): LGHNA, YNFKEQ. V shed 4 bases, J shed 9 bases, and the junction held 11 bases outside the gene matches. The CDR3 spans 16 residues. TCR beta VDJ and CDR3 profiles were obtained from a genomic DNA template. One entry per CDR3 protein, called by TCRdb with MiXCR from the reads. The top ten clones hold about 32% of a sample with about 110,000 distinct CDR3 sequences, 40% to 60% of them seen once. The chain links TRBV4-2 to TRBJ1-6, with 8 bases identical to TRBD1. The sample taken for sequencing was sorted CD4+, CD8+, or CD8+CD57+ T cells (not recorded which) from PBMCs. This receptor was obtained from a human donor in good health, serving as a control. Written as DNA, the CDR3 is TGTGCCAGCAGCCCGCTAGGACAGGGAATGAGTTCACCCCTCCACTTT. Encoded protein: CASSPLGQGMSSPLHF.